This section outlines one TCR beta chain sequence together with its context. Its antigen is as yet unknown. This sample is part of a study of T cell repertoires in cytomegalovirus infection. The study, taken as a whole, reports: Pooled public TCR beta family frequency picked out CMV carriers with the relevant HLA.

From germline, CDR1 is SGHKS and CDR2 YYEKEE (reference sequence). Losses at the gene ends were 4 bases for V and 4 bases for J; bases not matched to a gene: 15. The CDR3 runs 18 residues. TCRdb used MiXCR to reprocess the reads, holding one entry per CDR3 protein. Here the sample spans hundreds of thousands of distinct CDR3 sequences, 30% to 40% being singletons. The chain uses TRBV5-5 and TRBJ2-2; TRBD2 matches at 8 bases. Sequencing used cultured PBMCs, obtained from culture after CMV antigen stimulation. This receptor was taken from a human donor in good health (CMV status not recorded). Some clones in this sample may be carry-over from other donors' samples. The CDR3 protein is CASSRSPQRERGTGELFF. CDR3 in DNA: TGTGCCAGCAGCCGCTCTCCCCAGCGGGAGCGGGGCACCGGGGAGCTGTTTTTT.